The 11 T cell receptor beta chains reported below all come from one sample, sequenced in a study of a mutant IDH1 vaccine in newly diagnosed glioma. Noted time point: week 11, during vaccination. Topical imiquimod was applied with each vaccine dose, which held 300 ug of mutant IDH1 20-mer peptide. What these receptors recognize is not known. The assay was immunoSEQ multiplex PCR, and TCRdb's table has in-frame clones only and misses some. This sample has around 62,000 clones; approximately 91% occur once, and the top ten carry 1.5% to 2.5%. This specimen was PBMCs, taken from a glioma patient whose treatment included an IDH1 peptide vaccine. These TCRs come from a man in his forties with glioma.

This chain joins TRBV11-3 and TRBJ2-5; 9 bases are shared with TRBD1. The J call may be in error: the DNA end matches TRBJ2-7 better. Germline V gene sequence: CDR1 SGHNT, CDR2 YENEEA. The CDR3 is 14 residues long. CDR3 DNA: TGTGCCAGCAGCCCTGGGACAGGGTTCTACGAGCAGTACTTC. This codes for CASSPGTGFYEQYF.

This clone was picked up one time. The J gene is TRBJ2-3, the V gene TRBV19, with TRBD2 identical over 7 bases. Germline V gene sequence: CDR1 LNHDA, CDR2 SQIVND (reference sequence). The CDR3 runs 16 residues. Trimming cost V 2 bases and J 6 bases; bases outside gene matches: 11. CDR3: CASSIREGEPYDTQYF. CDR3 DNA: TGTGCCAGTAGTATAAGGGAGGGAGAACCTTATGATACGCAGTATTTT.

The chain carries TRBV6-1 and TRBJ2-7; D uncertain. From germline, CDR1 is MNHNS and CDR2 SASEGT. V was trimmed by 10 bases and J by 2 bases, leaving 15 bases between them. The CDR3 spans 13 residues. This CDR3 is CATEGLATYEQYF. In nucleotides, the CDR3 is TGTGCCACAGAAGGCCTTGCTACCTACGAGCAGTACTTC.

This chain links TRBV2 with TRBJ2-7, with 7 bases identical to TRBD2. This CDR3 spans 14 amino acids. V shed 5 bases, J shed 3 bases, and the junction held 7 bases outside the gene matches. Germline CDR1 SNHLY, CDR2 FYNNEI. Written as DNA, the CDR3 is TGTGCCAGCAGTTATTTAAGGACTAGCTACGAGCAGTACGTC. It translates to CASSYLRTSYEQYV.

The V and J genes are TRBV5-1 and TRBJ2-1, with D possibly TRBD2 on 6 matching bases. Between the trimmed V and J ends, which lost 4 bases and 5 bases, there was a span of 16 bases. The germline V gene encodes CDR1 SGHRS and CDR2 YFSETQ. The CDR3 is made up of 15 amino acids. This CDR3 is CASSLSSAGNNEQFF. In DNA form, the CDR3 reads TGCGCCAGCAGCCTCTCAAGCGCGGGAAACAATGAGCAGTTCTTC.

The chain recombines TRBV4-1 with TRBJ2-6; TRBD2 matches 7 bases. With 4 bases clipped from V and 4 bases from J, the junction kept 13 bases outside the gene matches. Germline loops: CDR1 MGHRA, CDR2 YSYEKL. CDR3 length: 18 amino acids. For the CDR3, the DNA is TGCGCCAGCAGCCGGGGGAGGGTAACCGACCGGGGGGCCAACGTCCTGACTTTC. Residues: CASSRGRVTDRGANVLTF.

This clone appeared a single time. The chain combines TRBV30 with TRBJ1-1; 10 bases are shared with TRBD1. Germline-derived CDR1 and CDR2 are GTSNPN and SVGIG (reference sequence). The J segment lost 0 bases and the V segment lost 2 bases, leaving 3 bases of the junction unmatched. CDR3 length equals 15 residues. The CDR3 reads CAWSRGTGVNTEAFF. The CDR3 coding sequence is TGTGCCTGGAGTCGGGGGACAGGGGTGAACACTGAAGCTTTCTTT.

The gene calls are TRBV28 and TRBJ2-7; D not resolved. Trimming stripped 7 bases from V and 4 bases from J, with 8 bases between. CDR1 is MDHEN, CDR2 SYDVKM, per germline. This CDR3 region has 11 residues. CDR3 sequence reads: CASTSAYEQYF. Written as DNA, the CDR3 is TGTGCCAGCACCTCCGCGTACGAGCAGTACTTC.

The chain uses TRBV2 and TRBJ2-5; 7 positions agree with TRBD1. Germline-derived CDR1 and CDR2 are SNHLY and FYNNEI. This CDR3 comprises 15 residues. Germline trimming cut 9 bases from V and 5 bases from J; bases unmatched to any gene: 15. CDR3 in amino acids: CARRGAGTVRETQYF. CDR3 coding DNA: TGTGCCAGACGAGGAGCCGGGACAGTTAGGGAGACCCAGTACTTC. Looking up the rest from reference TRBV2 and TRBJ2-5 gives the full variable domain: EPEVTQTPSHQVTQMGQEVILRCVPISNHLYFYWYRQILGQKVEFLVSFYNNEISEKSEIFDDQFSVERPDGSNFTLKIRSTKLEDSAMYFCARRGAGTVRETQYFGPGTRLLVL.

V gene TRBV6-1 combines with J gene TRBJ2-1; 9 bases line up with TRBD1. V lost 7 bases to trimming and J lost 9 bases; unmatched junction nucleotides: 13. The CDR3 covers 15 residues. From germline, CDR1 is MNHNS and CDR2 SASEGT. The chain's CDR3 is CASTTGTGRFTEQFF. In nucleotides, the CDR3 is TGTGCCAGCACAACCGGGACAGGGAGGTTCACTGAGCAGTTCTTC.

This chain joins TRBV12-1 and TRBJ2-5. TRBV12-1 is deemed a pseudogene. This CDR3 contains 13 residues. CDR3 in DNA: TGTGCCAGCAGCCCCGGATCCCCGGTAGCCCAGTACTTC. It specifies CASSPGSPVAQYF.